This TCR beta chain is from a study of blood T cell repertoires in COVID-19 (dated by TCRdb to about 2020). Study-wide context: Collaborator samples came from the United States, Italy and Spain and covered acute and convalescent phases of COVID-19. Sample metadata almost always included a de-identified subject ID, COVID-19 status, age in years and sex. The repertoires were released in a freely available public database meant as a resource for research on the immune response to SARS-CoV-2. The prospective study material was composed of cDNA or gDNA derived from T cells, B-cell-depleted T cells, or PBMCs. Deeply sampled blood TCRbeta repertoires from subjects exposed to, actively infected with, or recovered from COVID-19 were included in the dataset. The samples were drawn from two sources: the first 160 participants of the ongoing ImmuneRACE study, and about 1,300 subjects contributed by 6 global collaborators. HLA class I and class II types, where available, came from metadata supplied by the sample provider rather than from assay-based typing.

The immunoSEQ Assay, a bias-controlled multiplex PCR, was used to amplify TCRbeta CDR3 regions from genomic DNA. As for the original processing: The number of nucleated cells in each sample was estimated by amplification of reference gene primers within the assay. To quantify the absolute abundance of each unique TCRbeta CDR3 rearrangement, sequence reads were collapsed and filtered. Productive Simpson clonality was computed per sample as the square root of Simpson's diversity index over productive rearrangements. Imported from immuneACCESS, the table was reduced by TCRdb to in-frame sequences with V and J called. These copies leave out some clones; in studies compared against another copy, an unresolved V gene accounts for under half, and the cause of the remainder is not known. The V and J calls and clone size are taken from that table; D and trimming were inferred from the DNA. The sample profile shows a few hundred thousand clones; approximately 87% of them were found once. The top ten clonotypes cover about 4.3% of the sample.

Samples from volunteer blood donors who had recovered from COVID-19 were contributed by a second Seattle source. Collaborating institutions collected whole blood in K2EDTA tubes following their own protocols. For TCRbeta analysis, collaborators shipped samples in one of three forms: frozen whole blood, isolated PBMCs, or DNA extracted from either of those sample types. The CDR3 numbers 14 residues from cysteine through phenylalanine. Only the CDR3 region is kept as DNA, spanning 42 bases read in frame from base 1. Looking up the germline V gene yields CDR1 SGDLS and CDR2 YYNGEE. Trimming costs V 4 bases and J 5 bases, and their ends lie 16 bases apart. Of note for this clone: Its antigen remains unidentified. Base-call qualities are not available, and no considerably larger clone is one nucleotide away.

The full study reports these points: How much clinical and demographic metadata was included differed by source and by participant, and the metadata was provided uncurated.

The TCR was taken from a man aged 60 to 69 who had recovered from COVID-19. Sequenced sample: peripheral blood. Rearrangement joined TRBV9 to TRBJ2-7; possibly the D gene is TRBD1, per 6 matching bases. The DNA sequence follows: TGTGCCAGCAGCTTCCGACAGGAGAGGGACGAGCAGTACTTC. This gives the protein CASSFRQERDEQYF.